The rows below give T cell receptor beta chains drawn from one sample of a study of cytomegalovirus exposure and HLA in healthy donors. Sequenced by immunoSEQ multiplex PCR; TCRdb stores in-frame clones only, minus some. The sample shows about 110,000 clones, about 70% of them seen only once. The sample consisted of PBMCs. The source of these receptors is a man aged 25-45 years in good health and CMV-seronegative. Each CDR3 is given with its conserved first and last residue. The D gene is left open where the match is weak. Some rows have no size entry. The others give once, few or many, or a class for an expanded clone.

j_call: TRBJ2-3; clone_size: NA; d_call: TRBD2; v_call: TRBV29-1; cdr3_aa: CSVRGLAGSADTQYF; cdr3_nt: TGCAGCGTCCGAGGACTAGCGGGTTCAGCAGATACGCAGTATTTT
j_call: TRBJ2-3; clone_size: NA; d_call: TRBD1; v_call: TRBV5-1; cdr3_aa: CASSGQGGTDTQYF; cdr3_nt: TGCGCCAGCAGTGGACAGGGCGGCACAGATACGCAGTATTTT
j_call: TRBJ2-5; clone_size: NA; d_call: NA; v_call: TRBV7-8; cdr3_aa: CASSIAGRGTQYF; cdr3_nt: TGTGCCAGCAGCATCGCCGGCCGGGGGACCCAGTACTTC
j_call: TRBJ2-1; clone_size: NA; d_call: NA; v_call: TRBV6-5; cdr3_aa: CASSYSRGGTYNEQFF; cdr3_nt: TGTGCCAGCAGTTACTCGAGGGGGGGGACCTACAATGAGCAGTTCTTC
j_call: TRBJ2-1; clone_size: few; d_call: TRBD2; v_call: TRBV2; cdr3_aa: CASTSGRSYNEQFF; cdr3_nt: TGTGCCAGCACTAGCGGCCGCTCCTACAATGAGCAGTTCTTC
j_call: TRBJ1-5; clone_size: NA; d_call: TRBD1; v_call: TRBV19; cdr3_aa: CASSTWTGGSNQPQHF; cdr3_nt: TGTGCCAGTAGTACCTGGACAGGGGGTAGCAATCAGCCCCAGCATTTT
j_call: TRBJ2-2; clone_size: few; d_call: NA; v_call: TRBV6-5; cdr3_aa: CASSYSIQNTGELFF; cdr3_nt: TGTGCCAGCAGTTACTCGATACAGAACACCGGGGAGCTGTTTTTT
j_call: TRBJ2-7; clone_size: NA; d_call: TRBD1; v_call: TRBV6-1; cdr3_aa: CASSRDSYEQYF; cdr3_nt: TGTGCCAGCAGTAGGGACAGCTACGAGCAGTACTTC
j_call: TRBJ2-2; clone_size: few; d_call: TRBD2; v_call: TRBV18; cdr3_aa: CASSPPLAGDGGELFF; cdr3_nt: TGTGCCAGCTCACCCCCTCTAGCGGGAGACGGCGGGGAGCTGTTTTTT
j_call: TRBJ2-7; clone_size: NA; d_call: TRBD2; v_call: TRBV11-3; cdr3_aa: CASSPSGTGSYEQYF; cdr3_nt: TGTGCCAGCAGCCCGAGCGGGACGGGCTCCTACGAGCAGTACTTC
j_call: TRBJ1-5; clone_size: few; d_call: NA; v_call: TRBV6-1; cdr3_aa: CASSPFSNQPQHF; cdr3_nt: TGTGCCAGCAGTCCATTCAGCAATCAGCCCCAGCATTTT
j_call: TRBJ1-2; clone_size: NA; d_call: NA; v_call: TRBV14; cdr3_aa: CASSQSLWGVDYGYTF; cdr3_nt: TGTGCCAGCAGCCAATCCCTATGGGGCGTCGACTATGGCTACACCTTC
j_call: TRBJ2-5; clone_size: NA; d_call: NA; v_call: TRBV4-1; cdr3_aa: CASSQVPEEGQTQYF; cdr3_nt: TGCGCCAGCAGCCAAGTGCCAGAGGAGGGTCAGACCCAGTACTTC
j_call: TRBJ1-5; clone_size: once; d_call: NA; v_call: TRBV30; cdr3_aa: CAWSERGRVDDQPQHF; cdr3_nt: TGTGCCTGGAGTGAAAGGGGGAGGGTTGACGATCAGCCCCAGCATTTT
j_call: TRBJ2-5; clone_size: NA; d_call: TRBD2; v_call: TRBV7-2; cdr3_aa: CASSRASGRYKAETQYF; cdr3_nt: TGTGCCAGCTCGAGGGCTAGCGGGAGGTATAAGGCAGAGACCCAGTACTTC
j_call: TRBJ1-1; clone_size: few; d_call: NA; v_call: TRBV7-3; cdr3_aa: CASSLRPTVNTEAFF; cdr3_nt: TGTGCCAGCAGCTTACGTCCGACAGTAAACACTGAAGCTTTCTTT
j_call: TRBJ1-1; clone_size: NA; d_call: TRBD1; v_call: TRBV27; cdr3_aa: CASSPTNTGEDTEAFF; cdr3_nt: TGTGCCAGCAGTCCAACCAACACAGGGGAGGACACTGAAGCTTTCTTT
j_call: TRBJ2-7; clone_size: NA; d_call: TRBD2; v_call: TRBV11-2; cdr3_aa: CASSLEGTSGSLAEQYF; cdr3_nt: TGTGCCAGCAGCTTAGAAGGGACTAGCGGGAGTTTAGCCGAGCAGTACTTC
j_call: TRBJ2-7; clone_size: NA; d_call: NA; v_call: TRBV19; cdr3_aa: CASSIRTKAGPGYEQYF; cdr3_nt: TGTGCCAGTAGTATACGAACAAAGGCGGGGCCGGGCTACGAGCAGTACTTC
j_call: TRBJ1-5; clone_size: NA; d_call: NA; v_call: TRBV19; cdr3_aa: CATQDRGNQPQHF; cdr3_nt: TGTGCCACCCAGGACAGAGGCAATCAGCCCCAGCATTTT
j_call: TRBJ1-2; clone_size: few; d_call: TRBD1; v_call: TRBV5-1; cdr3_aa: CASSLDRDRGRYDVYTF; cdr3_nt: TGCGCCAGCAGCTTGGACCGGGACAGGGGAAGGTATGATGTCTACACCTTC
j_call: TRBJ2-7; clone_size: NA; d_call: TRBD2; v_call: TRBV29-1; cdr3_aa: CSIGTSGYEQYF; cdr3_nt: TGCAGCATCGGGACTAGCGGGTACGAGCAGTACTTC
j_call: TRBJ2-1; clone_size: NA; d_call: NA; v_call: TRBV29-1; cdr3_aa: CSVDYFVGSSYNEQFF; cdr3_nt: TGCAGCGTTGATTACTTTGTTGGGAGCTCCTACAATGAGCAGTTCTTC
j_call: TRBJ1-2; clone_size: NA; d_call: NA; v_call: TRBV19; cdr3_aa: CASRGRETWNYGYTF; cdr3_nt: TGTGCCAGTAGGGGGCGGGAGACGTGGAACTATGGCTACACCTTC
j_call: TRBJ1-1; clone_size: NA; d_call: NA; v_call: TRBV19; cdr3_aa: CASSMERGGTEAFF; cdr3_nt: TGTGCCAGTAGTATGGAACGGGGGGGGACTGAAGCTTTCTTT
j_call: TRBJ2-3; clone_size: NA; d_call: TRBD2; v_call: TRBV7-2; cdr3_aa: CASSLNSGGVTDTQYF; cdr3_nt: TGTGCCAGCAGCTTAAATAGCGGGGGGGTCACAGATACGCAGTATTTT
j_call: TRBJ2-7; clone_size: NA; d_call: NA; v_call: TRBV4-3; cdr3_aa: CASSQDTIRWREAYEQYF; cdr3_nt: TGCGCCAGCAGCCAAGATACGATCCGCTGGCGGGAAGCCTACGAGCAGTACTTC
j_call: TRBJ2-1; clone_size: once; d_call: TRBD2; v_call: TRBV4-3; cdr3_aa: CASSETSGKGGEQFF; cdr3_nt: TGCGCCAGCAGCGAAACTAGCGGGAAGGGTGGTGAGCAGTTCTTC
j_call: TRBJ1-1; clone_size: NA; d_call: NA; v_call: TRBV14; cdr3_aa: CASSRVIRGGRYTEAFF; cdr3_nt: TGTGCCAGCAGCCGAGTAATCCGGGGGGGACGGTACACTGAAGCTTTCTTT
j_call: TRBJ2-7; clone_size: NA; d_call: TRBD1; v_call: TRBV7-6; cdr3_aa: CASRWRTGGSSYEQYF; cdr3_nt: TGTGCCAGCAGGTGGAGGACAGGGGGGAGCTCCTACGAGCAGTACTTC
j_call: TRBJ1-3; clone_size: once; d_call: NA; v_call: TRBV7-2; cdr3_aa: CASSRDSQPRNTIYF; cdr3_nt: TGTGCCAGCAGCAGGGACTCCCAACCTAGAAACACCATATATTTT
j_call: TRBJ1-2; clone_size: NA; d_call: NA; v_call: TRBV5-4; cdr3_aa: CASGTGTHTNYGYTF; cdr3_nt: TGTGCCTCCGGGACCGGGACTCATACAAACTATGGCTACACCTTC
j_call: TRBJ2-1; clone_size: NA; d_call: TRBD2; v_call: TRBV28; cdr3_aa: CASSTRLAGVYNEQFF; cdr3_nt: TGTGCCAGCAGTACGAGGCTAGCGGGAGTCTACAATGAGCAGTTCTTC
j_call: TRBJ2-1; clone_size: few; d_call: TRBD2; v_call: TRBV7-2; cdr3_aa: CASSLSGAGRNEQFF; cdr3_nt: TGTGCCAGCAGCTTATCTGGCGCCGGGAGGAATGAGCAGTTCTTC
j_call: TRBJ2-7; clone_size: NA; d_call: TRBD1; v_call: TRBV6-6; cdr3_aa: CASSYTTGTVSYEQYF; cdr3_nt: TGTGCCAGCAGTTACACAACCGGGACAGTCTCCTACGAGCAGTACTTC
j_call: TRBJ2-5; clone_size: NA; d_call: TRBD2; v_call: TRBV27; cdr3_aa: CASSLESGTSGRARETQYF; cdr3_nt: TGTGCCAGCAGTTTAGAATCCGGGACTAGCGGGAGGGCCCGAGAGACCCAGTACTTC
j_call: TRBJ1-1; clone_size: NA; d_call: NA; v_call: TRBV19; cdr3_aa: CASSMIRVGGNTEAFF; cdr3_nt: TGTGCCAGTAGTATGATAAGGGTGGGAGGGAACACTGAAGCTTTCTTT
j_call: TRBJ2-5; clone_size: NA; d_call: TRBD1; v_call: TRBV5-4; cdr3_aa: CASSRTGETQYF; cdr3_nt: TGTGCCAGCAGCCGGACAGGGGAGACCCAGTACTTC
j_call: TRBJ2-1; clone_size: NA; d_call: NA; v_call: TRBV14; cdr3_aa: CASSPSRNEQFF; cdr3_nt: TGTGCCAGCAGCCCCTCTAGGAATGAGCAGTTCTTC
j_call: TRBJ1-1; clone_size: NA; d_call: NA; v_call: TRBV5-1; cdr3_aa: CASSLAGRGNTEAFF; cdr3_nt: TGCGCCAGCAGCTTGGCCGGCAGGGGAAACACTGAAGCTTTCTTT
j_call: TRBJ1-1; clone_size: NA; d_call: NA; v_call: TRBV9; cdr3_aa: CASSKRGSRNTEAFF; cdr3_nt: TGTGCCAGCAGCAAAAGAGGCAGCCGGAACACTGAAGCTTTCTTT
j_call: TRBJ2-1; clone_size: NA; d_call: NA; v_call: TRBV5-4; cdr3_aa: CASSSTGDNNEQFF; cdr3_nt: TGTGCCAGCAGCTCGACAGGCGATAACAATGAGCAGTTCTTC
j_call: TRBJ1-1; clone_size: NA; d_call: NA; v_call: TRBV5-5; cdr3_aa: CASSPPEWRQREAFF; cdr3_nt: TGTGCCAGCAGCCCACCCGAGTGGAGGCAACGTGAAGCTTTCTTT
j_call: TRBJ2-3; clone_size: NA; d_call: TRBD2; v_call: TRBV18; cdr3_aa: CASSPIVLAGVDTQYF; cdr3_nt: TGTGCCAGCTCACCGATAGTACTAGCGGGAGTAGATACGCAGTATTTT
j_call: TRBJ2-7; clone_size: NA; d_call: TRBD2; v_call: TRBV9; cdr3_aa: CASSKTSVAYEQYF; cdr3_nt: TGTGCCAGCAGCAAAACTAGCGTAGCCTACGAGCAGTACTTC
j_call: TRBJ2-5; clone_size: NA; d_call: TRBD1; v_call: TRBV19; cdr3_aa: CASSIVGTGIETQYF; cdr3_nt: TGTGCCAGTAGTATAGTCGGGACAGGGATTGAGACCCAGTACTTC
j_call: TRBJ1-1; clone_size: NA; d_call: TRBD1; v_call: TRBV18; cdr3_aa: CASSPAGQGVTEAFF; cdr3_nt: TGTGCCAGCTCACCCGCTGGACAGGGGGTCACTGAAGCTTTCTTT
j_call: TRBJ2-5; clone_size: NA; d_call: NA; v_call: TRBV28; cdr3_aa: CASSLWIEQETQYF; cdr3_nt: TGTGCCAGCAGTTTATGGATAGAACAAGAGACCCAGTACTTC
j_call: TRBJ1-2; clone_size: NA; d_call: NA; v_call: TRBV6-4; cdr3_aa: CASSDDQGSYGYTF; cdr3_nt: TGTGCCAGCAGTGACGATCAGGGCTCCTATGGCTACACCTTC
j_call: TRBJ1-1; clone_size: few; d_call: NA; v_call: TRBV2; cdr3_aa: CASTWRPTVNTEAFF; cdr3_nt: TGTGCCAGCACTTGGAGGCCAACGGTCAACACTGAAGCTTTCTTT
j_call: TRBJ2-1; clone_size: NA; d_call: TRBD2; v_call: TRBV11-3; cdr3_aa: CASSSTSGRLNEQFF; cdr3_nt: TGTGCCAGCAGCTCAACTAGCGGGAGACTAAATGAGCAGTTCTTC
j_call: TRBJ2-1; clone_size: NA; d_call: TRBD1; v_call: TRBV4-2; cdr3_aa: CASSQGRTGYYNEQFF; cdr3_nt: TGTGCCAGCAGCCAAGGAAGGACAGGATACTACAATGAGCAGTTCTTC